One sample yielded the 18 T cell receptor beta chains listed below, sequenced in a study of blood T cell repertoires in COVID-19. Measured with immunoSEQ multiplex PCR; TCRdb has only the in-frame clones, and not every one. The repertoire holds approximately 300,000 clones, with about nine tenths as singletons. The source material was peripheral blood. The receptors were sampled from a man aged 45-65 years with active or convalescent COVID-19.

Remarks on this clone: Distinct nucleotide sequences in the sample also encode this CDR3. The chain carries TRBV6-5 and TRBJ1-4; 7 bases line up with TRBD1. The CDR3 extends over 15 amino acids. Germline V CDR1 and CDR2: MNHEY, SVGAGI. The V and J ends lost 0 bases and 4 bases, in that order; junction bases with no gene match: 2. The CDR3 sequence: CASSYSTGLNEKLFF. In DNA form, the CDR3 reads TGTGCCAGCAGTTACTCGACAGGGCTTAATGAAAAACTGTTTTTT.

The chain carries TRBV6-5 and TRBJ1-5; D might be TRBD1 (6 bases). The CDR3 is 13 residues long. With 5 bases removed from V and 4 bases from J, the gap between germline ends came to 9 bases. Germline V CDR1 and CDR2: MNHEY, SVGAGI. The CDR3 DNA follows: TGTGCCAGCAGTAGGACAGTTAATCAGCCCCAGCATTTT. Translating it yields CASSRTVNQPQHF.

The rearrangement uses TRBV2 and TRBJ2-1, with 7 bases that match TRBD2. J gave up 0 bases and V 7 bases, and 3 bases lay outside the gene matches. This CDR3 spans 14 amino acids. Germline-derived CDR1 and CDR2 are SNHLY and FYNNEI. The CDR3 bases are TGTGCCAGCAACGGGAGGAGCTCCTACAATGAGCAGTTCTTC. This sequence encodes CASNGRSSYNEQFF.

The CDR3 reads CASSPGGAANTEAFF. DNA for the CDR3: TGTGCCAGCAGCCCGGGGGGGGCTGCGAACACTGAAGCTTTCTTT. This chain uses TRBV7-9 with TRBJ1-1, with a possible D match to TRBD1 (6 bases). Between the trimmed V and J ends, which lost 5 bases and 1 base, there was a span of 14 bases. This CDR3 region has 15 residues. The V gene's germline CDR1 is SEHNR and CDR2 FQNEAQ (reference sequence). The full variable domain, completed using reference TRBV7-9 and TRBJ1-1, is DTGVSQNPRHKITKRGQNVTFRCDPISEHNRLYWYRQTLGQGPEFLTYFQNEAQLEKSRLLSDRFSAERPKGSFSTLEIQRTEQGDSAMYLCASSPGGAANTEAFFGQGTRLTVV.

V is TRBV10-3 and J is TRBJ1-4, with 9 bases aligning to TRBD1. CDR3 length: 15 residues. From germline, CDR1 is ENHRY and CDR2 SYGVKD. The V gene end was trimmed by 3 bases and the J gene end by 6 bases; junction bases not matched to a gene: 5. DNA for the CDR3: TGTGCCATCAGTGATAAACAGGGGGCGGATGAAAAACTGTTTTTT. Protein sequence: CAISDKQGADEKLFF.

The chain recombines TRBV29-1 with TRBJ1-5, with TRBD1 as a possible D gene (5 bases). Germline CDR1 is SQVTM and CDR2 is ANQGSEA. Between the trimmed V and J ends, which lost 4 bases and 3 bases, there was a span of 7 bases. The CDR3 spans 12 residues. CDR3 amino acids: CSVGQYNQPQHF. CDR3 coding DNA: TGCAGCGTTGGACAGTACAATCAGCCCCAGCATTTT.

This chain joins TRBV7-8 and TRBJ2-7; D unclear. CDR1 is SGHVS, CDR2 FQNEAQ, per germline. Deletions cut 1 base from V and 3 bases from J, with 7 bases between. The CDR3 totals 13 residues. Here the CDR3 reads CASSLVRNYEQYF. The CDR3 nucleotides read TGTGCCAGCAGCTTAGTCAGGAACTACGAGCAGTACTTC. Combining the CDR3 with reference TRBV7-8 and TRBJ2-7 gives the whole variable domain GAGVSQSPRYKVAKRGQDVALRCDPISGHVSLFWYQQALGQGPEFLTYFQNEAQLDKSGLPSDRFFAERPEGSVSTLKIQRTQQEDSAVYLCASSLVRNYEQYFGPGTRLTVT.

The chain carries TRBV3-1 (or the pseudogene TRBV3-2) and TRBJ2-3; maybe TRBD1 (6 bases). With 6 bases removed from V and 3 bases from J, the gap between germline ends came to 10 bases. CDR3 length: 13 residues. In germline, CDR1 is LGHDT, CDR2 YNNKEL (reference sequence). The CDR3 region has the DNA TGTGCCAGCAGACACAGGGTTACAGATACGCAGTATTTT. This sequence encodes CASRHRVTDTQYF.

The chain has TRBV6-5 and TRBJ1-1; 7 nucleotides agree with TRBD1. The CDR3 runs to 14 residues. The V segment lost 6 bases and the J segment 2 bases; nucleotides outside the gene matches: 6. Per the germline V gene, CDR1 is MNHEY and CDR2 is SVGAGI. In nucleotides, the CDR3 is TGTGCCAGCAGCCTAGGACAGGCAAACACTGAAGCTTTCTTT. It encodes CASSLGQANTEAFF.

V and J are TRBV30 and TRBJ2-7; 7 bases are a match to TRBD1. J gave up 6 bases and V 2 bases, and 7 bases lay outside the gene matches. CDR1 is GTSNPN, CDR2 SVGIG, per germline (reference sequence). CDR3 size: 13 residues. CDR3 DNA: TGTGCCTGGAGTCAGGGGGACACCGTCGAGCAGTACTTC. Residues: CAWSQGDTVEQYF. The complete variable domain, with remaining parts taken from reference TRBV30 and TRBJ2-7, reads SQTIHQWPATLVQPVGSPLSLECTVEGTSNPNLYWYRQAAGRGLQLLFYSVGIGQISSEVPQNLSASRPQDRQFILSSKKLLLSDSGFYLCAWSQGDTVEQYFGPGTRLTVT.

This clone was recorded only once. The CDR3 here is CASSYLVSYEQYF. The CDR3 bases are TGTGCCAGCAGTTACCTCGTTTCTTACGAGCAGTACTTC. The chain carries TRBV6-5 and TRBJ2-7; D gene unclear. Germline CDR1 MNHEY, CDR2 SVGAGI. V lost 2 bases and J lost 4, with 9 bases in between. There are 13 residues in the CDR3.

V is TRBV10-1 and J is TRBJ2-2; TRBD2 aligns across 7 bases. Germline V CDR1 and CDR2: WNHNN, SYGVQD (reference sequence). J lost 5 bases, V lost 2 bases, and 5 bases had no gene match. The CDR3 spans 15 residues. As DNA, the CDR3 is TGCGCCAGCAGTGAGAAGCGGCGGGGGACCGGGGAGCTGTTTTTT. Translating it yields CASSEKRRGTGELFF.

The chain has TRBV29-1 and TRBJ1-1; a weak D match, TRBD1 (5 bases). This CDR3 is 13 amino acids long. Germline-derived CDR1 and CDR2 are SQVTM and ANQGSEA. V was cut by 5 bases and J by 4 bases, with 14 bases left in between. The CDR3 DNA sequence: TGCAGCGTTCGGGGGAGGATTGTCACTGAAGCTTTCTTT. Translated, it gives CSVRGRIVTEAFF.

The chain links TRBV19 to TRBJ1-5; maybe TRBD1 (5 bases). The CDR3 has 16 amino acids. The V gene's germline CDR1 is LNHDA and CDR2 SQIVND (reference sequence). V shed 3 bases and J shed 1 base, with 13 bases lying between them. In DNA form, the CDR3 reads TGTGCCAGTAGTATCCGGGCCACAGGCAGCAATCAGCCCCAGCATTTT. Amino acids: CASSIRATGSNQPQHF.

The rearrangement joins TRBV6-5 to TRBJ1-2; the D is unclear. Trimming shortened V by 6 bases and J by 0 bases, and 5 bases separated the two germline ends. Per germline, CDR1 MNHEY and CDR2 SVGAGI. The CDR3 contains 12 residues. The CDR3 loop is CASRATNYGYTF. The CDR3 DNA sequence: TGTGCCAGCAGGGCAACTAACTATGGCTACACCTTC.

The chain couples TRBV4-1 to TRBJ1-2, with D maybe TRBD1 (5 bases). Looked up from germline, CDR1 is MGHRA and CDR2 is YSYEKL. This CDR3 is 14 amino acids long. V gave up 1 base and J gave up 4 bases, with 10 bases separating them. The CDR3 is CASSQATGIYGYTF. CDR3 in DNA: TGCGCCAGCAGCCAAGCTACAGGAATCTATGGCTACACCTTC.

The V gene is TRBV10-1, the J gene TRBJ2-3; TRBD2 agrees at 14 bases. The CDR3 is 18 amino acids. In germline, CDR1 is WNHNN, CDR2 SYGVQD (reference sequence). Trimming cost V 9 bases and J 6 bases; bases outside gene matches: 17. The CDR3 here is CAREKGLAGGSFSDTQYF. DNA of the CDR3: TGCGCCAGGGAAAAAGGACTAGCGGGGGGTTCATTCTCGGATACGCAGTATTTT.

CDR3: CAWSVQGNLGEQYF. The CDR3 coding sequence is TGTGCCTGGAGTGTACAGGGTAATCTGGGCGAGCAGTACTTC. V and J are TRBV30 and TRBJ2-7; TRBD1 might be the D (6 bases). This CDR3 is built from 14 residues. In germline, CDR1 is GTSNPN, CDR2 SVGIG (reference sequence). V was trimmed by 0 bases and J by 6 bases, leaving 15 bases between them.